These T cell receptor beta chains were read from a single sample in a study of cytomegalovirus exposure and HLA in healthy donors. TCRdb keeps only in-frame clones here, not all; method: immunoSEQ multiplex PCR. The sample holds 150,000 to 180,000 clones, more than 75% seen once. The sequenced material came from PBMCs. These receptors originate from a man between 25 and 39 years old in good health and CMV-seropositive. Each CDR3 is given with its conserved first and last residue. A D gene is named only where the DNA matches it firmly. A clone size is listed for some rows: how often the clone was seen (once, few, many), or a class if it is expanded.

TGTGCCAGCAGCCCGGGACTCATCAATGAGCAGTTCTTC CASSPGLINEQFF . TRBV11-2 . TRBJ2-1
TGTGCCAGCAGCCAAGGACAGGGTTTCGTTCCAGGCCCTGGAAACACCATATATTTT CASSQGQGFVPGPGNTIYF TRBD1 TRBV4-2 . TRBJ1-3
TGCAGCGTTGGGCAACCGGGACTAGCCTACGAGCAGTACTTC CSVGQPGLAYEQYF TRBD2 TRBV29-1 few TRBJ2-7
TGTGCCAGCAGTTTTTCGGGGGAAGGCTACACCTTC CASSFSGEGYTF . TRBV28 . TRBJ1-2
TGTGCCAGTAGTCCGGCTAGCAGACAAGAGACCCAGTACTTC CASSPASRQETQYF . TRBV19 . TRBJ2-5
TGTGCCAGCAGCGTAGATAGTGTGCAGCCCCAGCATTTT CASSVDSVQPQHF . TRBV9 . TRBJ1-5
TGTGCCAGCAGTGTCTCCTCGAGGGGGCTCACTGAAGCTTTCTTT CASSVSSRGLTEAFF TRBD1 TRBV6-1 . TRBJ1-1
TGTGCCAGCAATGGACAGGGGGGCGAGACCCAGTACTTC CASNGQGGETQYF TRBD1 TRBV6-1 . TRBJ2-5
TGTGCCAGCAGTGAAGCGGGGACAGAGCAGTTCTTC CASSEAGTEQFF . TRBV2 once TRBJ2-1
TGTGCCAGCAGTTTAAGCGGGAGGGCATCAGATACGCAGTATTTT CASSLSGRASDTQYF TRBD2 TRBV28 . TRBJ2-3
TGTGCCTGGGGACTAGTGTCCTACGAGCAGTACTTC CAWGLVSYEQYF TRBD2 TRBV30 . TRBJ2-7
TGTGCCAGCAGTTACGGACAGTTTAAGGAAAAACTGTTTTTT CASSYGQFKEKLFF . TRBV6-5 . TRBJ1-4
TGTGCCAGCAGCCTACACCGCGACAGGGTTTGGACAGATACGCAGTATTTT CASSLHRDRVWTDTQYF TRBD1 TRBV5-6 few TRBJ2-3
TGTGCCAGCAGCTTAGTCTTAGCGGGAGACAATGAGCAGTTCTTC CASSLVLAGDNEQFF TRBD2 TRBV11-2 . TRBJ2-1
TGTGCCAGCAGTAGTGGGGAGGTCGAGCAGTACTTC CASSSGEVEQYF . TRBV6-6 . TRBJ2-7
TGTGCCAGTAGTACCCGCGCAGGGCGCAATGAGCAGTTCTTC CASSTRAGRNEQFF . TRBV19 . TRBJ2-1
TGTGCCAGCAGCTTAAAGCGGGGGTACCAAGAGACCCAGTACTTC CASSLKRGYQETQYF TRBD2 TRBV7-3 . TRBJ2-5
TGTGCCAGTAAGACCGGAACCGGGAATGAAAAACTGTTTTTT CASKTGTGNEKLFF . TRBV27 . TRBJ1-4
TGTGCCATCAGTGAATTAAGCGGGAACAATGAGCAGTTCTTC CAISELSGNNEQFF TRBD2 TRBV10-3 . TRBJ2-1
TGTGCCAGCAGCTTGGGCCGTCAGCAGTTCTTC CASSLGRQQFF . TRBV6-1 . TRBJ2-1
TGTGCCAGCAGTGACCCGCGAGGTGACTACGAGCAGTACTTC CASSDPRGDYEQYF . TRBV2 . TRBJ2-7
TGTGCCAGCAGTTTAGGGGTAGCGAGCAATCAGCCCCAGCATTTT CASSLGVASNQPQHF . TRBV27 . TRBJ1-5
TGTGCCAGCAGTTTGGGGGGAGAGTTCTATGGCTACACCTTC CASSLGGEFYGYTF . TRBV28 . TRBJ1-2
TGTGCCAGCAGTTTTGGACGGGGTGGCTATGGCTACACCTTC CASSFGRGGYGYTF . TRBV27 . TRBJ1-2
TGTGCCAGCAGCTCAGCCGCAGGGACAGGCGAACGGGGCTACACCTTC CASSSAAGTGERGYTF TRBD1 TRBV7-9 . TRBJ1-2
TGTGCCAGCAGCCCACAGGGATTTCGGACCACAGATACGCAGTATTTT CASSPQGFRTTDTQYF . TRBV11-1 . TRBJ2-3
TGTGCCAGCAGCCATTCGACAGGGCCGGACGGAAACACCATATATTTT CASSHSTGPDGNTIYF TRBD1 TRBV2 once TRBJ1-3
TGTGCCAGCAGCTTGCCCGTTCCCTTTAGCTCTGGGGCCAACGTCCTGACTTTC CASSLPVPFSSGANVLTF . TRBV5-6 . TRBJ2-6
TGTGCCAGCGGAACCGGGTTCTTCTATGGCTACACCTTC CASGTGFFYGYTF . TRBV28 . TRBJ1-2
TGTGCCAGCAGCCAAGTCCTAGCGGGATACAATGAGCAGTTCTTC CASSQVLAGYNEQFF TRBD2 TRBV4-2 . TRBJ2-1
TGTGCCAGCAGGGGGGGTAACTCCTACGAGCAGTACTTC CASRGGNSYEQYF . TRBV6-5 . TRBJ2-7
TGTGCCAGCAGCTTATTACGTCCCGGACTAGCGGGTGAGCAGTACTTC CASSLLRPGLAGEQYF TRBD2 TRBV7-2 . TRBJ2-7
TGTGCCAGCAGCGTATATGGACAGGGCTATGGCTACACCTTC CASSVYGQGYGYTF TRBD1 TRBV9 . TRBJ1-2
TGTGCCAGCAGTTACTCCACTAGCGGTAACAATGAGCAGTTCTTC CASSYSTSGNNEQFF TRBD2 TRBV6-5 . TRBJ2-1
TGTGCTAGTGGTTTGGTAGTGGGAGCTGGTGGCTACACCTTC CASGLVVGAGGYTF . TRBV12-5 . TRBJ1-2
TGTGCCGGACTCCTCGGGACTTACTATGGCTACACCTTC CAGLLGTYYGYTF . TRBV21-1 few TRBJ1-2
TGTGCCAGCAGCCTTGGACAGGGGGCGGCCTACGAGCAGTACTTC CASSLGQGAAYEQYF TRBD1 TRBV7-6 . TRBJ2-7
TGTGCCAGCAGTGACCAAGGAGGGACCGAGCAGTTCTTC CASSDQGGTEQFF . TRBV6-4 . TRBJ2-1
TGTGCCAGCAGCGCCGACCGTGCGGCTACATACAATGAGCAGTTCTTC CASSADRAATYNEQFF . TRBV2 few TRBJ2-1
TGTGCCAGCAGCTTGAGAGGGAAGGACTACAATGAGCAGTTCTTC CASSLRGKDYNEQFF . TRBV11-3 . TRBJ2-1
TGCGCCAGCACGATAGCGGAAGGGGCTGAGCAGTTCTTC CASTIAEGAEQFF . TRBV5-1 few TRBJ2-1
TGCAGCGTCGCTACTAGCGGGAGTTTAAATGAGCAGTTCTTC CSVATSGSLNEQFF TRBD2 TRBV29-1 . TRBJ2-1
TGTGCCAGCAGCCCGGGACAGACGAACACCGGGGAGCTGTTTTTT CASSPGQTNTGELFF TRBD1 TRBV2 . TRBJ2-2
TGTGCCAGCAGCTTGGAGGGGGACGAGCAGTACTTC CASSLEGDEQYF . TRBV5-6 . TRBJ2-7
TGTGCCAGCAGTTTGCCCCCGGACAGGAGCTCCTACAATGAGCAGTTCTTC CASSLPPDRSSYNEQFF TRBD1 TRBV28 . TRBJ2-1
TGTGCCAGCTCACCACGACAGCAGAACACTGAAGCTTTCTTT CASSPRQQNTEAFF . TRBV18 . TRBJ1-1
TGCGCCAGCAGCGTAGATAGTGGCAATCAGCCCCAGCATTTT CASSVDSGNQPQHF . TRBV5-1 few TRBJ1-5
TGTGCCAGCAGTTTGGGACAGGGAAACACCATATATTTT CASSLGQGNTIYF TRBD1 TRBV28 few TRBJ1-3
TGTGCCAGCAGGATGGCAAGCAATCAGCCCCAGCATTTT CASRMASNQPQHF . TRBV6-5 . TRBJ1-5
TGTGCCAGCAGCTTACTGTCCGAGCAGTACTTC CASSLLSEQYF . TRBV11-2 . TRBJ2-7
TGTGCCAGCAGCCTAGACAGGGGCCCCTTAGGAAGTGGCTACACCTTC CASSLDRGPLGSGYTF TRBD1 TRBV7-6 . TRBJ1-2
TGTGCCAGCAGTTTAATCGGTCACTATGGCTACACCTTC CASSLIGHYGYTF . TRBV28 . TRBJ1-2
TGTGCCAGCAGCCAACCACTAGCGGGAGCGTCGAACAATGAGCAGTTCTTC CASSQPLAGASNNEQFF TRBD2 TRBV4-2 . TRBJ2-1
TGTGCCAGCAGCCCACTAGCGGGAGCTCCGCAGTATTTT CASSPLAGAPQYF TRBD2 TRBV7-9 . TRBJ2-3
TGTGCCAGCAGCCAAGGGGGGACACTCTACGAGCAGTACTTC CASSQGGTLYEQYF . TRBV4-2 once TRBJ2-7